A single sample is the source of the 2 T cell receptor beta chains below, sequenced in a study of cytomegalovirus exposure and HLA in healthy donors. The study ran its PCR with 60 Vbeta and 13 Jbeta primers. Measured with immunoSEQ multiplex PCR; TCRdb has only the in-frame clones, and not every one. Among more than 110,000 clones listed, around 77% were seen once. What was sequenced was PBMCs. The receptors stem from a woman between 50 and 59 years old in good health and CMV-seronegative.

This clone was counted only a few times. CDR3 coding DNA: TGCGCCAGCAGCCAACCAACTAGGGGGTCAACTGGGGCCAACGTCCTGACTTTC. It codes for CASSQPTRGSTGANVLTF. The chain has TRBV4-1 and TRBJ2-6; tentative D call: TRBD1 (6 bases). Trimming stripped 2 bases from V and 2 bases from J, with 16 bases between. The CDR3 loop spans 18 amino acids. Germline V gene sequence: CDR1 MGHRA, CDR2 YSYEKL.

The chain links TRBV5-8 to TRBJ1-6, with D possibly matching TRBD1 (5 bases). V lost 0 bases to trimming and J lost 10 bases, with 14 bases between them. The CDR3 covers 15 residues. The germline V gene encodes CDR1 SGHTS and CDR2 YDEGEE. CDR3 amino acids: CASSLGGLVWSPLHF. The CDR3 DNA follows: TGTGCCAGCAGCTTGGGGGGCTTAGTCTGGTCACCCCTCCACTTT.